This T cell receptor beta chain was profiled in a study of Graves' ophthalmopathy and Graves' hyperthyroidism. V was pared by 4 bases and J by 7 bases, with 12 bases of the junction left unmatched. Germline V gene sequence: CDR1 MGHRA, CDR2 YSYEKL. The CDR3 runs 17 residues. Amplification from RNA transcripts yielded the TCR beta CDR3 regions. Following a first-round RT-PCR that used HTBI primers, a second-round multiplex PCR was carried out. TCRdb reanalysed the multiplex PCR reads using MiXCR and keeps one entry per CDR3 protein. The profile shows hundreds of thousands of distinct CDR3 sequences, 20% to 25% of them singletons.

Sequenced sample: peripheral blood. J is TRBJ2-7 and V is TRBV4-1; TRBD2 matches 14 bases. The clonotype comes from a woman aged 18-29 years with stable Graves' hyperthyroidism. As DNA, the CDR3 is TGCGCCAGCAGCCCCTCAGGGGGACTAGCGGGAGCTCGGGAGCAGTACTTC. Amino acids: CASSPSGGLAGAREQYF.